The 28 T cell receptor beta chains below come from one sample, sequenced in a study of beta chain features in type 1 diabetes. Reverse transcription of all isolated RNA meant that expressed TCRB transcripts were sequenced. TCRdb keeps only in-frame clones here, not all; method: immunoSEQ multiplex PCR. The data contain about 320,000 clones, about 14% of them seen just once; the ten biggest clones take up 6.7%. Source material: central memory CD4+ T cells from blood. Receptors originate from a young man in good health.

This CDR3 reads CASSPEGNSGANVLTF. The CDR3 DNA reads as TGTGCCAGTAGTCCCGAGGGAAACTCTGGGGCCAACGTCCTGACTTTC. The rearrangement links TRBV19 to TRBJ2-6, with D possibly being TRBD2 (5 bases). Germline V CDR1 and CDR2: LNHDA, SQIVND (reference sequence). CDR3 size: 16 residues. V shed 5 bases and J shed 0 bases, with 11 bases lying between them.

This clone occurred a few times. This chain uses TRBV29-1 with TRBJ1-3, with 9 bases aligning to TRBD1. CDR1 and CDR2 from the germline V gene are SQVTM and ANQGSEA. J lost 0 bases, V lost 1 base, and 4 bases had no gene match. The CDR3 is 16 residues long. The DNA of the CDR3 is TGCAGCGTTGAAGGGAGACAGGGGGACTCTGGAAACACCATATATTTT. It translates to CSVEGRQGDSGNTIYF.

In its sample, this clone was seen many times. The CDR3 is CASSLGQGGEQYV. The CDR3 nucleotides are TGCGCCAGCAGCTTGGGCCAGGGCGGCGAACAGTACGTC. The rearrangement joins TRBV5-1 to TRBJ2-7, with D possibly matching TRBD1 (5 bases). Per germline, CDR1 SGHRS and CDR2 YFSETQ. The CDR3 sequence is 13 residues long. Trimming removed 0 bases from V and 10 bases from J, with 14 bases in between.

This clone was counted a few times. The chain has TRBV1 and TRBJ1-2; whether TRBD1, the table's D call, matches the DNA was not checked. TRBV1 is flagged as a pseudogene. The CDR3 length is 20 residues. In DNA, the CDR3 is TGCACCAGCAGCCAAGATCCCTCCCCGACTCACAGGGTGTGGTACAATGGCTACACCTTC. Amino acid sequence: CTSSQDPSPTHRVWYNGYTF.

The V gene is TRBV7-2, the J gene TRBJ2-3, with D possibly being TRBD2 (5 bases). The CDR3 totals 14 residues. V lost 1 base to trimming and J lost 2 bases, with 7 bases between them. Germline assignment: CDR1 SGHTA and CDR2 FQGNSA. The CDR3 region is CASSLVAITDTQYF. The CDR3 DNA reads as TGTGCCAGCAGCTTAGTAGCGATCACAGATACGCAGTATTTT.

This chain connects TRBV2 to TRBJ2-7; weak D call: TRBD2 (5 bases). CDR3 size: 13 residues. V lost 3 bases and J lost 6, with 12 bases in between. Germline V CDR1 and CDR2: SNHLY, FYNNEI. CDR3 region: CASSDWWEREQYF. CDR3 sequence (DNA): TGTGCCAGCAGTGATTGGTGGGAGCGCGAGCAGTACTTC.

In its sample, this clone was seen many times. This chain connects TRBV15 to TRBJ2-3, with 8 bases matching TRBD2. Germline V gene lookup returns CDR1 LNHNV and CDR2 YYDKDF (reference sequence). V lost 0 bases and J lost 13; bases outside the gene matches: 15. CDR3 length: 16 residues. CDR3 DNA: TGTGCCACCAGCAGAGATCGGTCTGGGACTAGGTTGGAGGAGTATTTT. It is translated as CATSRDRSGTRLEEYF.

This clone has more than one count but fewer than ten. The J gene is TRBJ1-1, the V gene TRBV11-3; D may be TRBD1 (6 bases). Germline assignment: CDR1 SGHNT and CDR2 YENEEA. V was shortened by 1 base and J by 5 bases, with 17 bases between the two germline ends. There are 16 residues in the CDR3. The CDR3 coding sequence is TGTGCCAGCAGCTTAGGGAGGGGTCGACAGGAGACTGAAGCTTTCTTT. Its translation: CASSLGRGRQETEAFF.

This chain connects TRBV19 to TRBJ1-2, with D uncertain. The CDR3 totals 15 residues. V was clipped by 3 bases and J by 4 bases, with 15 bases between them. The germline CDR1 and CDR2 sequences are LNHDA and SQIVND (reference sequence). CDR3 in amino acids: CASSINSQFSYGYTF. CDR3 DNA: TGTGCCAGTAGTATTAACAGCCAATTTTCCTATGGCTACACCTTC.

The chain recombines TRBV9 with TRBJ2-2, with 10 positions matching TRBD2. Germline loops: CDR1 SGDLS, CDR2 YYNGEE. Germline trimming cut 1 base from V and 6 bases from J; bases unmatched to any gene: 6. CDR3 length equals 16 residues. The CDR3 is CASSVSVLAGAGELFF. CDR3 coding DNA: TGTGCCAGCAGCGTAAGCGTCCTAGCGGGAGCCGGGGAGCTGTTTTTT.

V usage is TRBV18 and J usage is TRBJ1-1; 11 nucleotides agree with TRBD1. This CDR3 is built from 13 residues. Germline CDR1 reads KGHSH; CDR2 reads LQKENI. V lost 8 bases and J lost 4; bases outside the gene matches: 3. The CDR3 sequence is CASLGQGGTEAFF. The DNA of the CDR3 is TGTGCCAGCCTGGGACAGGGGGGCACTGAAGCTTTCTTT.

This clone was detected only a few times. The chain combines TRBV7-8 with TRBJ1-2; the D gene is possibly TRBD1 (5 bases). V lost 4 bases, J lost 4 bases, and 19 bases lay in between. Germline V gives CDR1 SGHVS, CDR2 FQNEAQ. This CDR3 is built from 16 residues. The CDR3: CASSSPDPGTAYGYTF. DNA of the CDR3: TGTGCCAGCAGCTCCCCAGACCCGGGGACTGCCTATGGCTACACCTTC.

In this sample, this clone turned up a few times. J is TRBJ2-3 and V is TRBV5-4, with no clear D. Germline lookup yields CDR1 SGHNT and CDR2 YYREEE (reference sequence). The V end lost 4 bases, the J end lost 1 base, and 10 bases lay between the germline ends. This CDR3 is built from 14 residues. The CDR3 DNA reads TGTGCCAGCAGCCCCGTCGGACGCACAGATACGCAGTATTTT. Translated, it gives CASSPVGRTDTQYF. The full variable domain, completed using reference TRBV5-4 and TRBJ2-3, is ETGVTQSPTHLIKTRGQQVTLRCSSQSGHNTVSWYQQALGQGPQFIFQYYREEENGRGNFPPRFSGLQFPNYSSELNVNALELDDSALYLCASSPVGRTDTQYFGPGTRLTVL.

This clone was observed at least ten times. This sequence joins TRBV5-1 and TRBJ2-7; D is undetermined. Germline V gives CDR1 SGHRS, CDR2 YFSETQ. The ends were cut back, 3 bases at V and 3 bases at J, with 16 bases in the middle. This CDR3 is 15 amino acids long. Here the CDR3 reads CASSWSLQADYEQYF. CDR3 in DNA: TGCGCCAGCAGCTGGTCCCTTCAGGCGGACTACGAGCAGTACTTC.

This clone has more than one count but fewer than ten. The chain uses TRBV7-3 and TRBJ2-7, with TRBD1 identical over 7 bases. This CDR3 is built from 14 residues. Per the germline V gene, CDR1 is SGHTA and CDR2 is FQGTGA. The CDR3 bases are TGTGCCAGCAGCCTAACACAGGGGAGCTACGAGCAGTACGTC. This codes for CASSLTQGSYEQYV.

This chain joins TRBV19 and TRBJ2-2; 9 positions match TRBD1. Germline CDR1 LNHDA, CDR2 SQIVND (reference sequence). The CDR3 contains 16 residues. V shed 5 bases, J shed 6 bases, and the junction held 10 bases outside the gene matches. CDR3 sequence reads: CASSPDRGEVAGELFF. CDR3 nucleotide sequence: TGTGCCAGTAGTCCCGACAGGGGGGAAGTCGCCGGGGAGCTGTTTTTT.

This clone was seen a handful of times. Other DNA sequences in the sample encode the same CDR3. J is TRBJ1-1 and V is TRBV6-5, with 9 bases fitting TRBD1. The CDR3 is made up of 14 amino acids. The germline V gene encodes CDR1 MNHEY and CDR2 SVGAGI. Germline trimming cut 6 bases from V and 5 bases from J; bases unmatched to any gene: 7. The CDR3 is CASSLGQGRTEAFF. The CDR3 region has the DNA TGTGCCAGCAGCCTGGGACAGGGTCGTACTGAAGCTTTCTTT.

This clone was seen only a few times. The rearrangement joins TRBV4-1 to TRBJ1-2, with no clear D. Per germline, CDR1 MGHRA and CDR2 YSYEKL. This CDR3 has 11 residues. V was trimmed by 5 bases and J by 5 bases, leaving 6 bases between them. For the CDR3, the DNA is TGCGCCAGCAGCGGACGATATGGCTACACCTTC. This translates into CASSGRYGYTF.

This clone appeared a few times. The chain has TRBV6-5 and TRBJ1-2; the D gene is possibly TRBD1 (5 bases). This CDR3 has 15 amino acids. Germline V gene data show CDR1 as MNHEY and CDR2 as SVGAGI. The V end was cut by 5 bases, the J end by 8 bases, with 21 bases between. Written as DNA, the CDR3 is TGTGCCAGCAGTCTACCGGGGACCTCCGCGGGGGGCTACACCTTC. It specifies CASSLPGTSAGGYTF.

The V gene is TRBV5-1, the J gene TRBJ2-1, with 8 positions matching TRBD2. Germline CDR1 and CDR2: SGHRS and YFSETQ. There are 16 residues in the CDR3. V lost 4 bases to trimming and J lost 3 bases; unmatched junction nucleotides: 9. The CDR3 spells CASSTGVAGGYNEQFF. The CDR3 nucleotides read TGCGCCAGCAGCACTGGGGTGGCGGGAGGCTACAATGAGCAGTTCTTC.

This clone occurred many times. In nucleotides, the CDR3 is TGCGCCAGCAGCCAAGACTCAGCCGATAGCTCCTACGAGCAGTACTTC. This gives the protein CASSQDSADSSYEQYF. This chain uses TRBV4-1 with TRBJ2-7; D not certain. This CDR3 has 16 residues. With 0 bases removed from V and 0 bases from J, the gap between germline ends came to 12 bases. Germline CDR1 reads MGHRA; CDR2 reads YSYEKL.

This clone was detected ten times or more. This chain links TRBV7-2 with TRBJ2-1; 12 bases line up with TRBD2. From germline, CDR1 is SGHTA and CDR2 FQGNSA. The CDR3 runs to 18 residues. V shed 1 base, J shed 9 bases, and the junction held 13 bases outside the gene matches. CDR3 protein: CASSLGLAGVVFRGEQFF. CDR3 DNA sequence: TGTGCCAGCAGCTTAGGACTAGCGGGAGTGGTTTTTCGTGGTGAGCAGTTCTTC.

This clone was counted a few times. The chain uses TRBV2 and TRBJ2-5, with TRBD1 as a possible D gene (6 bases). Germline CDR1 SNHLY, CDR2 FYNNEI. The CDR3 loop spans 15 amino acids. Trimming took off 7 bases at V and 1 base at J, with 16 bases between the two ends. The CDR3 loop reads CASTGTPGAQETQYF. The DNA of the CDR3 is TGTGCCAGCACGGGGACCCCAGGGGCCCAAGAGACCCAGTACTTC.

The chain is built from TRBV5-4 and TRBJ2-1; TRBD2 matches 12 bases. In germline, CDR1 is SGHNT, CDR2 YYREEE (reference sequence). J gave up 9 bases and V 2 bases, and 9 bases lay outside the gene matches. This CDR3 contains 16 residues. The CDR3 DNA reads TGTGCCAGCAGCTTTGGTGGACTAGCGGGGTCAGGTGAGCAGTTCTTC. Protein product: CASSFGGLAGSGEQFF.

In DNA form, the CDR3 reads TGTGCCAGCAGTGAAGCGCAGAGGCAGCCCCAGCATTTT. Translating gives CASSEAQRQPQHF. This chain links TRBV6-1 with TRBJ1-5; D not resolved. CDR1 is MNHNS, CDR2 SASEGT, per germline. CDR3 length: 13 amino acids. Trimming left V 0 bases short and J 7 bases short, with 7 bases between.

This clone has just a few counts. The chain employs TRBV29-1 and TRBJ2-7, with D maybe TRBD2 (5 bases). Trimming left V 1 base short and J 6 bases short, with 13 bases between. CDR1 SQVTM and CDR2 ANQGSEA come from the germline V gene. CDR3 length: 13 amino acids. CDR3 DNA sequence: TGCAGCGTTGAAGGAAACGGAGAGGGCGAGCAGTACTTC. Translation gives CSVEGNGEGEQYF.

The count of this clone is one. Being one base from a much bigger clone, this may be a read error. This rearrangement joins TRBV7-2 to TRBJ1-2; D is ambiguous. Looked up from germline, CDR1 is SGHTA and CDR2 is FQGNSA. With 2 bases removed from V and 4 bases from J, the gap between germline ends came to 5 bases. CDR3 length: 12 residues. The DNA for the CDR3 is TGTGCCAGCAGCTTACCCGGCTATGGCTACACCTTC. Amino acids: CASSLPGYGYTF.

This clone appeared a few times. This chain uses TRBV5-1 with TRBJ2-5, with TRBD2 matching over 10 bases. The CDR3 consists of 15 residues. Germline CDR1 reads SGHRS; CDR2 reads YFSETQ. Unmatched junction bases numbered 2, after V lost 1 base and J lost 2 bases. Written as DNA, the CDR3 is TGCGCCAGCAGCTTGAAACTAGCGGGACAAGAGACCCAGTACTTC. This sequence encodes CASSLKLAGQETQYF.